Included here is one T cell receptor beta chain sequence, with context. Its specificity is not known. The sample belongs to a study of T cell repertoires in cytomegalovirus infection. About the research overall: It can be stated that public TCR beta signatures indicated CMV infection as well as a matching HLA type.

This CDR3 has 11 residues. V gave up 8 bases and J gave up 6 bases, with 10 bases separating them. Germline CDR1 MDHEN, CDR2 SYDVKM. TCRdb ran MiXCR on the reads and lists one entry per CDR3 protein. The top ten hold 2.5% to 3% of the sample, which has approximately 750,000 distinct CDR3 sequences, about 40% seen once. Study-wide results and limits: Cumulative public TCR beta family frequency identified carriers of CMV plus the relevant HLA. Dominating the ex vivo response were HLA-C-restricted CMV-specific TCR beta clonotypes.

The receptor comes from a human donor in good health (CMV status not recorded). Some clones in this sample may be carry-over from other donors' samples. The chain employs TRBV28 and TRBJ1-1; D gene uncertain. The sequenced sample was PBMCs. CDR3 sequence reads: CASLGVAEAFF. The CDR3 bases are TGTGCCAGCCTGGGTGTTGCTGAAGCTTTCTTT.